Below are 2 T cell receptor beta chains sequenced from a single sample in a study of T cell repertoires in ileal Crohn's disease. TCRdb keeps only in-frame clones here, not all; method: immunoSEQ multiplex PCR. The table includes about 3,000 clones, 80% to 95% detected once. The sorted cells were lamina propria lymphocytes from surgical specimens, first isolated by density gradient. Sequencing was carried out using CD4+ T cells sorted from the ileum. Receptors originate from an adult with Crohn's disease.

The V call is TRBV5-5, the J call TRBJ2-7; 7 bases are a match to TRBD1. Germline trimming cut 2 bases from V and 2 bases from J; bases unmatched to any gene: 10. CDR1 is SGHKS, CDR2 YYEKEE, per germline (reference sequence). The CDR3 length is 16 residues. The CDR3, as DNA: TGTGCCAGCAGCTTACGCGTTCAGGGGGTCGCCTACGAGCAGTACTTC. Its protein product is CASSLRVQGVAYEQYF.

This rearrangement joins TRBV10-3 to TRBJ1-2; D is uncertain. Germline lookup yields CDR1 ENHRY and CDR2 SYGVKD. Between the trimmed V and J ends, which lost 0 bases and 2 bases, there was a span of 10 bases. This CDR3 spans 15 amino acids. The chain's CDR3 is CAISESREDNYGYTF. In DNA form, the CDR3 reads TGTGCCATCAGTGAGTCAAGGGAGGACAACTATGGCTACACCTTC.